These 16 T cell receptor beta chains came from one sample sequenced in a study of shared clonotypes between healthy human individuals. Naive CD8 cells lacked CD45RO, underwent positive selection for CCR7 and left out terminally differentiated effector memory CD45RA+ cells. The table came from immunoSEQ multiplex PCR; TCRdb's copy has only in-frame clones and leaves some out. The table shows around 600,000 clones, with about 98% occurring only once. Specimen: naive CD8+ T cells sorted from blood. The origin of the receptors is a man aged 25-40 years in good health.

The CDR3 sequence is CASSPRRDRANYGYTF. The CDR3 DNA follows: TGTGCCAGCAGTCCCCGTCGGGACAGGGCTAACTATGGCTACACCTTC. The chain is built from TRBV28 and TRBJ1-2; 9 bases fit TRBD1. Germline-derived CDR1 and CDR2 are MDHEN and SYDVKM. The CDR3 is 16 amino acids. V was clipped by 5 bases and J by 0 bases; unmatched bases: 7.

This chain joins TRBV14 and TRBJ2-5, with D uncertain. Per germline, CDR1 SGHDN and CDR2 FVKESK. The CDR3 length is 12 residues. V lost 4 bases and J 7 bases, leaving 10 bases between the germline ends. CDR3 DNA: TGTGCCAGCAGCCGCCTATTTGGGACCCAGTACTTC. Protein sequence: CASSRLFGTQYF.

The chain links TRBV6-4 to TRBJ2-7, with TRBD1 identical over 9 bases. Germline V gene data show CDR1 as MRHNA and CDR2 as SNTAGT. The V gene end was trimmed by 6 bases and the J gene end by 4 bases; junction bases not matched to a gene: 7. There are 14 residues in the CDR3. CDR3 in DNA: TGTGCCAGCAGACTCCGGGACAGGGAATACGAGCAGTACTTC. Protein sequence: CASRLRDREYEQYF.

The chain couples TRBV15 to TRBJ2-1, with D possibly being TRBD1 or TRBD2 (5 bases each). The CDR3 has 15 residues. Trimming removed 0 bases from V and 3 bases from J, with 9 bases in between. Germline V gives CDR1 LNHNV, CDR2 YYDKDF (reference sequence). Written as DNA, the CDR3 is TGTGCCACCAGCAGAGAGGGGGTTGGCTACAATGAGCAGTTCTTC. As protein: CATSREGVGYNEQFF.

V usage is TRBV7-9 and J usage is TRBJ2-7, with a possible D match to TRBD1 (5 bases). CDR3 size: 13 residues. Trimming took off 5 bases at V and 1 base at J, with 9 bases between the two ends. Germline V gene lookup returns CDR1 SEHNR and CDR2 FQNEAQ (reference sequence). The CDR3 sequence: CASSPTASYEQYF. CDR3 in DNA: TGTGCCAGCAGCCCGACAGCTTCCTACGAGCAGTACTTC.

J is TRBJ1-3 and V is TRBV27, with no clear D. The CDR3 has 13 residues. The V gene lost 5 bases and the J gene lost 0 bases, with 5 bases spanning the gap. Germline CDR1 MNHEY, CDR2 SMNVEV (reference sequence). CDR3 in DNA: TGTGCCAGCAGTACCCTCTCTGGAAACACCATATATTTT. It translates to CASSTLSGNTIYF.

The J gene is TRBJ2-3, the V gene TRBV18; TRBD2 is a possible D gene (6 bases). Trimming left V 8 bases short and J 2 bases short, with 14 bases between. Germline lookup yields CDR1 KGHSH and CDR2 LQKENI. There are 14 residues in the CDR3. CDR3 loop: CASGRERYTDTQYF. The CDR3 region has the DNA TGTGCCAGCGGCCGGGAGAGGTACACAGATACGCAGTATTTT. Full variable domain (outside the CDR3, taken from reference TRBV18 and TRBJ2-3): NAGVMQNPRHLVRRRGQEARLRCSPMKGHSHVYWYRQLPEEGLKFMVYLQKENIIDESGMPKERFSAEFPKEGPSILRIQQVVRGDSAAYFCASGRERYTDTQYFGPGTRLTVL.

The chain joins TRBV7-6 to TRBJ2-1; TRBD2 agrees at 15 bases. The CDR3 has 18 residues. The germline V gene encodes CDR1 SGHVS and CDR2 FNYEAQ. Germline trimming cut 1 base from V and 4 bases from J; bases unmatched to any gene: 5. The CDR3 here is CASSLGGLAGGPYNEQFF. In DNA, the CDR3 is TGTGCCAGCAGCTTAGGAGGACTAGCGGGAGGGCCTTACAATGAGCAGTTCTTC.

The CDR3 here is CASAGPSTEAFF. CDR3 DNA: TGCGCCAGCGCCGGACCAAGTACTGAAGCTTTCTTT. V gene TRBV4-1 combines with J gene TRBJ1-1; D gene unclear. Between the trimmed V and J ends, which lost 8 bases and 5 bases, there was a span of 12 bases. Germline V gives CDR1 MGHRA, CDR2 YSYEKL. The CDR3 spans 12 residues.

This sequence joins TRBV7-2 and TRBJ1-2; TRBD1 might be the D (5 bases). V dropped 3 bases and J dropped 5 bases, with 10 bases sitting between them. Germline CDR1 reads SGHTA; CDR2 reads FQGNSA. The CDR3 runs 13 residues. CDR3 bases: TGTGCCAGCAGCTTGAAGACAGCTTATGGCTACACCTTC. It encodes CASSLKTAYGYTF.

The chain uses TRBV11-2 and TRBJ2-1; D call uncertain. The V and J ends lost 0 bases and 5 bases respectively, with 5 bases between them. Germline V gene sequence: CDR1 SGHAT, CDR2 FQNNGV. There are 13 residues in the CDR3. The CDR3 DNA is TGTGCCAGCAGCTTAGAAGCAAACAATGAGCAGTTCTTC. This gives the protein CASSLEANNEQFF. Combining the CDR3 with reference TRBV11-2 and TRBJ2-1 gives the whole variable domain EAGVAQSPRYKIIEKRQSVAFWCNPISGHATLYWYQQILGQGPKLLIQFQNNGVVDDSQLPKDRFSAERLKGVDSTLKIQPAKLEDSAVYLCASSLEANNEQFFGPGTRLTVL.

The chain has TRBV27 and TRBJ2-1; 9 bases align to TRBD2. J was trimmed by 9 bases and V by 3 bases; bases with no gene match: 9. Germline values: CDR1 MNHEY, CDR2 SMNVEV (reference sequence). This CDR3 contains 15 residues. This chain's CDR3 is CASSFRGTSFGEQFF. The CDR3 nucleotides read TGTGCCAGCAGTTTTCGTGGGACTAGCTTTGGTGAGCAGTTCTTC.

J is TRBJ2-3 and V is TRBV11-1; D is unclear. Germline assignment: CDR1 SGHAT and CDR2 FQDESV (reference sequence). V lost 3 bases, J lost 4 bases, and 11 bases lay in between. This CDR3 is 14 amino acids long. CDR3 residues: CASSFLSKPDTQYF. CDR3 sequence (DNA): TGTGCCAGCAGCTTCCTTTCCAAACCAGATACGCAGTATTTT.

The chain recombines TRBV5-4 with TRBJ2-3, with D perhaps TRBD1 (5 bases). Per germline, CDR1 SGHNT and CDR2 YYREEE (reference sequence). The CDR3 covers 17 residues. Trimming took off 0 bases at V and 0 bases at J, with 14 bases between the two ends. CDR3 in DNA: TGTGCCAGCAGCTTGGAGCAACGGACAACCAGCACAGATACGCAGTATTTT. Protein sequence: CASSLEQRTTSTDTQYF.

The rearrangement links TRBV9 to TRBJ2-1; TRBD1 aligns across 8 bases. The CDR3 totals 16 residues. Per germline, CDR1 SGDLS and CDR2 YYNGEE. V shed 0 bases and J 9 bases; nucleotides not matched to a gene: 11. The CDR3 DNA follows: TGTGCCAGCAGCGTAGTGGGACAGGACAGGGCCGGTGAGCAGTTCTTC. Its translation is CASSVVGQDRAGEQFF.

Here the CDR3 reads CASSLPTVARGAKNIQYF. The CDR3 nucleotides read TGTGCCAGCAGCTTACCTACGGTAGCGAGGGGAGCCAAAAACATTCAGTACTTC. The chain uses TRBV11-2 and TRBJ2-4; tentatively, D is TRBD1 or TRBD2 (5 bases each). V was shortened by 2 bases and J by 0 bases, with 17 bases between the two germline ends. The CDR3 sequence is 18 residues long. Per the germline V gene, CDR1 is SGHAT and CDR2 is FQNNGV. The variable domain in full, with the rest retrieved from reference TRBV11-2 and TRBJ2-4, is EAGVAQSPRYKIIEKRQSVAFWCNPISGHATLYWYQQILGQGPKLLIQFQNNGVVDDSQLPKDRFSAERLKGVDSTLKIQPAKLEDSAVYLCASSLPTVARGAKNIQYFGAGTRLSVL.